Listed below are T cell receptor beta chains from one sample, sequenced in a study of shared clonotypes between healthy human individuals. Generated by immunoSEQ multiplex PCR, the TCRdb table keeps only in-frame clones and is missing some. The data show 1.4 million or so clones, 98% to 99% seen once. The source material was naive CD4+ T cells sorted from blood. The origin of the receptors is a young man in good health. The CDR3 runs from the conserved cysteine through the conserved F or W. A D gene is named only where the DNA matches it firmly. Rows may omit the clone size; those that give it use once, few, many or a size class.

cdr3_nt cdr3_aa clone_size d_call j_call v_call
TGTGCCAGCAGCCAACTCCGCCGGGGGCTTAATGAAAAACTGTTTTTT CASSQLRRGLNEKLFF NA NA TRBJ1-4 TRBV14
TGTGCCAGCAGTCTAGACAGGGACTCCGGCTACACCTTC CASSLDRDSGYTF once TRBD1 TRBJ1-2 TRBV6-4
TGCAGCTCTCGTACAGGGGGCGCGAGCTCCTACAATGAGCAGTTCTTC CSSRTGGASSYNEQFF NA TRBD1 TRBJ2-1 TRBV29-1
TGTGCCAGCAGTTTTTCCGCCAGCTCCTACGAGCAGTACTTC CASSFSASSYEQYF NA NA TRBJ2-7 TRBV28
TGTGCCAGCAGCGTAGGACCCACAGGGATATACGAGCAGTACTTC CASSVGPTGIYEQYF NA NA TRBJ2-7 TRBV9
TGTGCCAGCCGAACCCAGACGAACGTTTTT CASRTQTNVF NA NA TRBJ2-3 TRBV2
TGTGCCAGCAGTTTACTGGGAGGGGGTATCGGTAATGAGCAGTTCTTC CASSLLGGGIGNEQFF NA NA TRBJ2-1 TRBV28
TGTGCCAGTTCACGGGGGTCCCCCCTTAGCACCGGGGAGCTGTTTTTT CASSRGSPLSTGELFF NA NA TRBJ2-2 TRBV7-8
TGTGCCAGCAAGCGGGTAAGCGCCTACGAGCAGTACTTC CASKRVSAYEQYF once NA TRBJ2-7 TRBV2
TGTGCCAGCAGCTTAGCGGAAAGAGAGACCCAGTACTTC CASSLAERETQYF once NA TRBJ2-5 TRBV7-8
TGTGCCAGCAGCCAAGAGAATCTCGGGGGCCAGCCCCAGCATTTT CASSQENLGGQPQHF once NA TRBJ1-5 TRBV4-2
TGTGCCAGCAGCGTTACAGGTAGGAGCTCCTACGAGCAGTACTTC CASSVTGRSSYEQYF NA NA TRBJ2-7 TRBV5-6
TGTGCCAGCAGCTTAGGGGGGGTAAACTACGAGCAGTACTTC CASSLGGVNYEQYF NA NA TRBJ2-7 TRBV7-9
TGTGCCACCCATCCGGGAAGGGCCTACAATGAGCAGTTCTTC CATHPGRAYNEQFF NA NA TRBJ2-1 TRBV6-1
TGCGCCAGCAGCCAAGTAACAGGCGGTGGGGAACTGTTTTTT CASSQVTGGGELFF NA NA TRBJ1-4 TRBV4-1
TGCGCCAGCAGCCAGGATAGCGGGCGAGAGACCCAGTACTTC CASSQDSGRETQYF NA TRBD2 TRBJ2-5 TRBV4-3
TGTGCCAGCAGCCACCCTCCCGGGACAGGGGGCGCGGGAAAGAAGTTCTTC CASSHPPGTGGAGKKFF NA TRBD1 TRBJ2-1 TRBV7-9
TGTGCCAGCCGTGGAGCGAGGGGTTTCACAGATACGCAGTATTTT CASRGARGFTDTQYF NA NA TRBJ2-3 TRBV6-6
TGTGCCAGCAGTTTATGGGGGACAGGGAAAGAGCAGTACTTC CASSLWGTGKEQYF NA TRBD1 TRBJ2-7 TRBV28
TGTGCCAGCAGCTTACAGGGCCGGCGGAAAGAGAATGAGCAGTTCTTC CASSLQGRRKENEQFF NA NA TRBJ2-1 TRBV14
TGTGCCACCAGCAGAGTTTGGGGGACAGGGACGGAGACCCAGTACTTC CATSRVWGTGTETQYF once TRBD1 TRBJ2-5 TRBV15
TGTGCCAGCAGCTTAGTGCCGGGGGCGGCCACTGAAGCTTTCTTT CASSLVPGAATEAFF once NA TRBJ1-1 TRBV7-2